This T cell receptor (beta chain) stems from a study of identical twins. TCRdb independently ran MiXCR on the 5' RACE reads; one entry per CDR3 protein. The table has 350,000 to 600,000 distinct CDR3 sequences, approximately 15% seen once; the top ten hold around 0.48%. Broader study findings: The presence of invariant MAIT and iNKT cells could partly confound analyses of zero-insertion sequences. Among monozygotic twins, out-of-frame TCR alpha sharing exceeded what models predicted.

The CDR3 loop spans 14 amino acids. V was cut by 4 bases and J by 8 bases, with 14 bases left in between. In this sample, this clonotype turned up a few times. The antigen remains undetermined. The same sample was also used in a study of yellow fever vaccine responses in identical twins.

This chain uses TRBV12-3 or TRBV12-4 with TRBJ1-4; a possible D gene is TRBD1 (6 bases). Material for sequencing was CD4+ T cells sorted from blood. This sequence originates from a woman aged 18-29 years in good health. The CDR3 DNA reads TGTGCCAGCAGTTCCGCCGGGGGGCACGAAAAACTGTTTTTT. This encodes CASSSAGGHEKLFF.